Presented here are 20 T cell receptor beta chains from one specimen sequenced in a study of T-cell reconstitution after alpha-beta-depleted transplantation in children. A TCRbeta library incorporating unique molecular identifiers was prepared. TCRdb re-analysed the PCR reads in MiXCR, keeping a single row per CDR3 protein. In the table there are 500,000 to 600,000 distinct CDR3 sequences, about 17% of which are singletons. The sample in question was PBMCs from the stem cell graft donor, obtained from the stem cell graft. The receptors stem from a human donor who donated a stem cell graft to a child with acute lymphoblastic leukemia.

This clonotype has a handful of counts. The chain has TRBV7-9 and TRBJ1-1; D gene uncertain. The CDR3 totals 14 residues. Looked up from germline, CDR1 is SEHNR and CDR2 is FQNEAQ (reference sequence). V gave up 0 bases and J gave up 6 bases, with 11 bases separating them. CDR3 region: CASSLADQPPEAFF. The CDR3 DNA reads TGTGCCAGCAGCTTAGCGGACCAACCGCCTGAAGCTTTCTTT.

The genes are TRBV29-1 and TRBJ2-3; TRBD2 matches at 9 bases. With 3 bases clipped from V and 2 bases from J, the junction kept 6 bases outside the gene matches. CDR1 is SQVTM and CDR2 is ANQGSEA in the germline V gene. The CDR3 runs to 15 residues. CDR3 in amino acids: CSVDGLAGHTDTQYF. CDR3 coding DNA: TGCAGCGTTGACGGGCTAGCGGGACACACAGATACGCAGTATTTT.

This clonotype has only a few counts. V is TRBV5-1 and J is TRBJ2-5; D is ambiguous. This CDR3 is built from 16 residues. V was cut by 6 bases and J by 5 bases, with 23 bases left in between. Per the germline V gene, CDR1 is SGHRS and CDR2 is YFSETQ. This chain's CDR3 is CASNLYTAGEGETQYF. CDR3 sequence (DNA): TGCGCCAGCAATTTGTATACGGCAGGAGAAGGGGAGACCCAGTACTTC.

V and J are TRBV7-9 and TRBJ1-1; possibly TRBD1 for D (5 bases). The CDR3 length is 16 residues. The germline CDR1 and CDR2 sequences are SEHNR and FQNEAQ (reference sequence). Deletions cut 1 base from V and 1 base from J, with 13 bases between. CDR3 loop: CASSLGLVGQNTEAFF. In nucleotides, the CDR3 is TGTGCCAGCAGCTTAGGGCTGGTCGGACAGAACACTGAAGCTTTCTTT.

This clonotype has more than one count but fewer than ten. V usage is TRBV25-1 and J usage is TRBJ2-7, with 8 bases fitting TRBD1. This CDR3 region has 12 residues. Germline trimming cut 10 bases from V and 2 bases from J; bases unmatched to any gene: 4. Per the germline V gene, CDR1 is MGHDK and CDR2 is SYGVNS. CDR3 sequence (DNA): TGTGCCACAGACAGGGGTCCCTACGAGCAGTACTTC. It codes for CATDRGPYEQYF.

This clonotype was seen more than once but under ten times. The CDR3 region is CASSLVGAIREKLFF. The DNA of the CDR3 is TGTGCCAGCAGCTTGGTGGGGGCGATACGGGAAAAACTGTTTTTT. The chain employs TRBV5-5 and TRBJ1-4, with D tentatively TRBD1 (6 bases). The germline V and J ends were trimmed by 0 bases and 8 bases, with 14 bases remaining between them. The germline gives CDR1 SGHKS, CDR2 YYEKEE (reference sequence). CDR3 length equals 15 residues.

This clonotype was counted many times. V gene TRBV5-1 combines with J gene TRBJ2-5, with TRBD2 matching 9 bases. V dropped 3 bases and J dropped 5; count of bases not matched to a gene: 5. The CDR3 has 14 residues. Germline loops: CDR1 SGHRS, CDR2 YFSETQ. Here the CDR3 reads CASSSGLARETQYF. CDR3 in DNA: TGCGCCAGCAGCTCGGGACTAGCTAGGGAGACCCAGTACTTC.

This chain joins TRBV6-6 and TRBJ1-1; weak D call: TRBD1 (6 bases). CDR1 MNHNY and CDR2 SVGAGI come from the germline V gene (reference sequence). The V gene lost 5 bases and the J gene lost 5 bases, with 12 bases spanning the gap. CDR3 length: 13 amino acids. The CDR3, as DNA: TGTGCCAGCAGTACACCGGGACAAACTGAAGCTTTCTTT. Protein product: CASSTPGQTEAFF.

The genes are TRBV20-1 and TRBJ1-1; 7 nucleotides align to TRBD1. Germline CDR1 is DFQATT and CDR2 is SNEGSKA (reference sequence). V lost 3 bases and J lost 7; bases outside the gene matches: 23. CDR3 length equals 18 residues. This CDR3 is CSARALGGRQGGFYEAFF. The CDR3 DNA follows: TGCAGTGCTAGGGCGTTAGGGGGCCGGCAGGGCGGTTTCTATGAAGCTTTCTTT.

This clonotype has only a few counts. This chain uses TRBV15 with TRBJ1-5; D is ambiguous. CDR1 is LNHNV, CDR2 YYDKDF, per germline (reference sequence). The CDR3 is 16 residues long. V was trimmed by 1 base and J by 6 bases, leaving 16 bases between them. The DNA for the CDR3 is TGTGCCACCAGCAGAGGACTCCTTATGGGGAGTCAGCCCCAGCATTTT. This codes for CATSRGLLMGSQPQHF.

V is TRBV6-2 or TRBV6-3 and J is TRBJ2-5; D perhaps matches TRBD2 (6 bases). The CDR3 length is 17 residues. Germline V gene sequence: CDR1 MNHEY, CDR2 SVGEGT. Trimming took off 10 bases at V and 1 base at J, with 25 bases between the two ends. This CDR3 is CATMPLHISGTQETQYF. In nucleotides, the CDR3 is TGTGCCACCATGCCCCTCCACATTAGCGGAACCCAAGAGACCCAGTACTTC.

V and J are TRBV11-2 and TRBJ2-2; 7 bases are shared with TRBD1. The CDR3 covers 16 residues. In germline, CDR1 is SGHAT, CDR2 FQNNGV. The trim removed 11 bases at V and 4 bases at J, leaving 16 bases unmatched. This CDR3 is CASCLEGASITGELFF. The CDR3 DNA is TGTGCCTCCTGCTTAGAGGGGGCCAGTATCACCGGGGAGCTGTTTTTT. The full variable domain, completed using reference TRBV11-2 and TRBJ2-2, is EAGVAQSPRYKIIEKRQSVAFWCNPISGHATLYWYQQILGQGPKLLIQFQNNGVVDDSQLPKDRFSAERLKGVDSTLKIQPAKLEDSAVYLCASCLEGASITGELFFGEGSRLTVL.

The chain recombines TRBV5-1 with TRBJ2-7, with D possibly TRBD1 on 6 matching bases. The germline V gene has CDR1 SGHRS and CDR2 YFSETQ. The CDR3 has 14 residues. The V gene lost 4 bases and the J gene lost 2 bases, with 13 bases spanning the gap. The CDR3 protein is CASSMTGSTYEQYF. Written as DNA, the CDR3 is TGCGCCAGCAGCATGACAGGTAGCACCTACGAGCAGTACTTC.

This sequence joins TRBV7-9 and TRBJ1-5, with D possibly being TRBD1 (6 bases). V was clipped by 1 base and J by 0 bases, with 13 bases between them. CDR3 length: 17 amino acids. Germline-derived CDR1 and CDR2 are SEHNR and FQNEAQ (reference sequence). The CDR3 nucleotides read TGTGCCAGCAGCTTAGACGGACGGGGGCATAGCAATCAGCCCCAGCATTTT. Amino acid sequence: CASSLDGRGHSNQPQHF.

The sample holds a few counts of this clonotype. The rearrangement uses TRBV9 and TRBJ2-7; D call uncertain. CDR1 and CDR2 (germline): SGDLS, YYNGEE. V was pared by 0 bases and J by 1 base, with 11 bases between. The length of the CDR3 is 15 residues. In DNA form, the CDR3 reads TGTGCCAGCAGCGTAGATTCGGCGGCTTCCTACGAGCAGTACTTC. Amino acid sequence: CASSVDSAASYEQYF.

CDR3 nucleotide sequence: TGTGCCACCAGTGAAAGGTGGGCCGGGACAGGTTCCTACAATGAGCAGTTCTTC. It specifies CATSERWAGTGSYNEQFF. This chain connects TRBV24-1 to TRBJ2-1; 8 positions match TRBD1. The V and J ends lost 4 bases and 1 base, in that order; junction bases with no gene match: 11. In germline, CDR1 is KGHDR, CDR2 SFDVKD. CDR3 length: 18 residues.

The V gene is TRBV5-1, the J gene TRBJ2-1, with D unresolved. The V end was cut by 1 base, the J end by 9 bases, with 14 bases between. This CDR3 comprises 14 residues. Germline V gene sequence: CDR1 SGHRS, CDR2 YFSETQ. DNA for the CDR3: TGCGCCAGCAGCTTGCCCAGTTCCGGCGGTGAGCAGTTCTTC. This translates into CASSLPSSGGEQFF.

This clonotype was observed a handful of times. This chain uses TRBV11-2 with TRBJ1-3, with D possibly matching TRBD1 (5 bases). V dropped 5 bases and J dropped 4 bases, with 12 bases sitting between them. Germline CDR1 SGHAT, CDR2 FQNNGV. The length of the CDR3 is 14 residues. DNA for the CDR3: TGTGCCAGCAGCACCAGGGCAAGCGGAAACACCATATATTTT. Translating gives CASSTRASGNTIYF. The variable domain in full, with the rest retrieved from reference TRBV11-2 and TRBJ1-3, is EAGVAQSPRYKIIEKRQSVAFWCNPISGHATLYWYQQILGQGPKLLIQFQNNGVVDDSQLPKDRFSAERLKGVDSTLKIQPAKLEDSAVYLCASSTRASGNTIYFGEGSWLTVV.

This clonotype was recorded once. V usage is TRBV24-1 and J usage is TRBJ2-1; no firm D call. The CDR3 has 14 residues. Trimming took 5 bases from V and 1 from J, leaving 8 bases between them. Germline assignment: CDR1 KGHDR and CDR2 SFDVKD. The CDR3 DNA reads TGTGCCACCAGTGCAACTAAATCCTACAATGAGCAGTTCTTC. It yields the protein CATSATKSYNEQFF.

This clonotype was seen only a few times. This chain connects TRBV20-1 to TRBJ2-7; 7 nucleotides match TRBD1. Germline CDR1 reads DFQATT; CDR2 reads SNEGSKA (reference sequence). This CDR3 region has 13 residues. The V and J ends lost 3 bases and 3 bases, in that order; junction bases with no gene match: 5. CDR3 sequence: CSASLTGLYEQYF. The CDR3 DNA follows: TGCAGTGCTAGCCTGACAGGGCTCTACGAGCAGTACTTC.